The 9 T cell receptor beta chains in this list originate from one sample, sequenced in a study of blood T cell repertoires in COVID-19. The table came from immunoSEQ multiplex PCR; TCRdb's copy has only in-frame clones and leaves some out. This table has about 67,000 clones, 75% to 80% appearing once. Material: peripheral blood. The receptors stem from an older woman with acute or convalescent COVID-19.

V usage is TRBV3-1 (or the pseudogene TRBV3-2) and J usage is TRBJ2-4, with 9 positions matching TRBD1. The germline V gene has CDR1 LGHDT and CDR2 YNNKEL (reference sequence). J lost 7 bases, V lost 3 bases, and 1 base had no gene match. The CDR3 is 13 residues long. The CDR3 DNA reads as TGTGCCAGCAGCCACGGACAGGGGAACATTCAGTACTTC. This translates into CASSHGQGNIQYF.

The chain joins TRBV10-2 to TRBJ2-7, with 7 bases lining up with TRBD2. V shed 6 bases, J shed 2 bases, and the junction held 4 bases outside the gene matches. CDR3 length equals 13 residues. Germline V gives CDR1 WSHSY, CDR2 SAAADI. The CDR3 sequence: CASRASGTYEQYF. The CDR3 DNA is TGCGCCAGCAGGGCCAGCGGGACCTACGAGCAGTACTTC.

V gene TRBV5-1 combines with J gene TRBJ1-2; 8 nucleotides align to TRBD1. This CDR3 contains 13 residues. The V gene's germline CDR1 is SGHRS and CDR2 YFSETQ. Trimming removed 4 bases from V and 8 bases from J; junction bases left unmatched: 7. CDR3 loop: CASSRWTGNGYTF. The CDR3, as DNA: TGCGCCAGCAGCCGCTGGACAGGGAACGGCTACACCTTC. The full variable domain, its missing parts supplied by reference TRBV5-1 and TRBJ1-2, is KAGVTQTPRYLIKTRGQQVTLSCSPISGHRSVSWYQQTPGQGLQFLFEYFSETQRNKGNFPGRFSGRQFSNSRSEMNVSTLELGDSALYLCASSRWTGNGYTFGSGTRLTVV.

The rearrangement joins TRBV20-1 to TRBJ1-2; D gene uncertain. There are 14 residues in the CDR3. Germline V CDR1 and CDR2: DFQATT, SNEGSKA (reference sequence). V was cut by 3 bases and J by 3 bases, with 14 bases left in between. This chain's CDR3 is CSASPKPVYYGYTF. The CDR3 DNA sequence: TGCAGTGCTAGTCCGAAACCGGTTTACTATGGCTACACCTTC.

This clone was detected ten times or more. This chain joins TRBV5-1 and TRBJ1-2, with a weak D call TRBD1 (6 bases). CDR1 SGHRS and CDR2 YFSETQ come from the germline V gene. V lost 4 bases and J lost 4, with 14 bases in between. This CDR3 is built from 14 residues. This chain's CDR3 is CASSEDSFTYGYTF. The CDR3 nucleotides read TGCGCCAGCAGCGAGGACAGCTTTACCTATGGCTACACCTTC.

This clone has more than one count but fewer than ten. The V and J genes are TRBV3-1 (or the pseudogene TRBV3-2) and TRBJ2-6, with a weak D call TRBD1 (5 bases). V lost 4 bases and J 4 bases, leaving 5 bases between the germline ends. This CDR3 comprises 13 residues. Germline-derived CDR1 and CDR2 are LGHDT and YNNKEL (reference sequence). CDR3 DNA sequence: TGTGCCAGCAGCCGACAGGGGGCCAACGTCCTGACTTTC. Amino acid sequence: CASSRQGANVLTF.

DNA for the CDR3: TGCGCCAGCAGCCAAGCGAACAGGGATGAAAAACTGTTTTTT. Protein sequence: CASSQANRDEKLFF. V is TRBV4-1 and J is TRBJ1-4, with D perhaps matching TRBD1 (6 bases). The CDR3 is made up of 14 amino acids. Trimming took 1 base from V and 6 from J, leaving 9 bases between them. Looked up from germline, CDR1 is MGHRA and CDR2 is YSYEKL.

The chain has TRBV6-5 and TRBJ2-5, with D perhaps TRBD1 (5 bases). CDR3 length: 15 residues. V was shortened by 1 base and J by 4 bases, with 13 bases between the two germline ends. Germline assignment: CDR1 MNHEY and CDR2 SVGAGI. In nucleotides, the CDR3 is TGTGCCAGCAGTTACTTGCCCAGGGATGGAGAGACCCAGTACTTC. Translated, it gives CASSYLPRDGETQYF.

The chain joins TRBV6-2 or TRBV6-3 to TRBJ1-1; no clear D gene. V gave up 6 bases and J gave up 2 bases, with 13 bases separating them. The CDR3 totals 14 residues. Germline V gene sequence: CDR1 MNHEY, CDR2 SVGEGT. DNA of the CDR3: TGTGCCAGCAGCACAAGACATTACAACACTGAAGCTTTCTTT. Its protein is CASSTRHYNTEAFF.